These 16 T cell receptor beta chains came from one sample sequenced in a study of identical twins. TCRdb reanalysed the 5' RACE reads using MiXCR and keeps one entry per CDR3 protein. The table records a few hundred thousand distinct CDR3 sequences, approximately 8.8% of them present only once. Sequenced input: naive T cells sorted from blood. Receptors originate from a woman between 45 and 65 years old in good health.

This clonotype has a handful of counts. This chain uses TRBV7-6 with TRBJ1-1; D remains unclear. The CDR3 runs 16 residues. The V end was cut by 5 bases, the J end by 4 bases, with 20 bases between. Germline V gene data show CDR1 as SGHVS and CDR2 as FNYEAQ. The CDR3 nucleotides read TGTGCCAGCAGCCTCGACCGCGGTGGTTTAGGCACTGAAGCTTTCTTT. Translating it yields CASSLDRGGLGTEAFF.

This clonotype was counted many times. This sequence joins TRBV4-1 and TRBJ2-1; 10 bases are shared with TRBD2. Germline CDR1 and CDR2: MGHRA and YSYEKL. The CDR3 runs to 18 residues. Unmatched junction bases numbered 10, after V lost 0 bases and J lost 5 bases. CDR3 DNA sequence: TGCGCCAGCAGCCAAGAGACTTCCGGACTAGCGGTCAACAATGAGCAGTTCTTC. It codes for CASSQETSGLAVNNEQFF.

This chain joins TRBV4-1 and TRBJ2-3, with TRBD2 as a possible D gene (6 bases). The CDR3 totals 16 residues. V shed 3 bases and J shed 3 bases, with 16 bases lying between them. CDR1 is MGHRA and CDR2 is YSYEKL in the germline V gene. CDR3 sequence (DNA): TGCGCCAGCAGCCAGTCCCGGGGGAGTGGAACAGATACGCAGTATTTT. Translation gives CASSQSRGSGTDTQYF.

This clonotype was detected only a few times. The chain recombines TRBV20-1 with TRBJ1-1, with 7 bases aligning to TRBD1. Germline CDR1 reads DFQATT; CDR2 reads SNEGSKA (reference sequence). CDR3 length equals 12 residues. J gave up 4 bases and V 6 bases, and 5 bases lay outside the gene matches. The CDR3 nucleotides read TGCAGTGCCAGGACAGGCCCCACTGAAGCTTTCTTT. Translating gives CSARTGPTEAFF.

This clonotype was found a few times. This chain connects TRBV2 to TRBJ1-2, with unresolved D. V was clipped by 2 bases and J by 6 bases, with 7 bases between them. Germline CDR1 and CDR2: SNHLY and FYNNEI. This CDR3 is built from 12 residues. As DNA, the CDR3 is TGTGCCAGCAGTGAATCTGGTCATGGCTACACCTTC. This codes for CASSESGHGYTF.

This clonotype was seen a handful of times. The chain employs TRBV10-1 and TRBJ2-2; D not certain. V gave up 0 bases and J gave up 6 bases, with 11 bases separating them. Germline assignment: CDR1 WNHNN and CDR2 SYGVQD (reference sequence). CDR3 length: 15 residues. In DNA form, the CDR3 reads TGCGCCAGCAGTGAGTCCGGACCGCGAGCCGGGGAGCTGTTTTTT. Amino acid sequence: CASSESGPRAGELFF.

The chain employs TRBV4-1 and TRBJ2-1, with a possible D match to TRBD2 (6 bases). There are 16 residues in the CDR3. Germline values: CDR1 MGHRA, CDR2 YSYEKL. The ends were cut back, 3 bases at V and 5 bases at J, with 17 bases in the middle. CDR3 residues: CASSHFGAGINNEQFF. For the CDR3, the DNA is TGCGCCAGCAGCCACTTCGGGGCGGGGATTAACAATGAGCAGTTCTTC.

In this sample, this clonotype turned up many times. For the CDR3, the DNA is TGTGCCAGCACCCCCTTAACTCCGGGACAGGTCCCTCCATATTACGAGCAGTACGTC. This codes for CASTPLTPGQVPPYYEQYV. The chain couples TRBV21-1 to TRBJ2-7; TRBD1, the table's D call, lacks a check against the DNA. TRBV21-1 is deemed a pseudogene. The CDR3 spans 19 residues.

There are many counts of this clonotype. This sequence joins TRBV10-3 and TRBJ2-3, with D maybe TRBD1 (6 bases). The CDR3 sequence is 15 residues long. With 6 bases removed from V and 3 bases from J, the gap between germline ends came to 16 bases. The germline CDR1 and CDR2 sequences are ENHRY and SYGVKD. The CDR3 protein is CAIRTGTYATDTQYF. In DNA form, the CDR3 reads TGTGCCATCAGGACCGGGACATACGCGACAGATACGCAGTATTTT.

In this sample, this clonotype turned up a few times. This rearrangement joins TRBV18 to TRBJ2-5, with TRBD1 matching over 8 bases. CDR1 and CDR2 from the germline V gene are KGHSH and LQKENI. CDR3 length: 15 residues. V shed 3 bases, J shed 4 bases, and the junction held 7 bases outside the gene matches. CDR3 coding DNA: TGTGCCAGCTCACCTTTACCCGACAGGGGAGAGACCCAGTACTTC. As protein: CASSPLPDRGETQYF.

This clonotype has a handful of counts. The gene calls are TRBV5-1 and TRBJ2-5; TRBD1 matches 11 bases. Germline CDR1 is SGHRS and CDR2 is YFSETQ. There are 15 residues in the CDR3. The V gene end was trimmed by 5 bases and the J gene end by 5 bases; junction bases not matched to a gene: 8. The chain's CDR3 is CASSPGTGGRETQYF. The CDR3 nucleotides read TGCGCCAGCAGTCCCGGGACAGGGGGTCGGGAGACCCAGTACTTC.

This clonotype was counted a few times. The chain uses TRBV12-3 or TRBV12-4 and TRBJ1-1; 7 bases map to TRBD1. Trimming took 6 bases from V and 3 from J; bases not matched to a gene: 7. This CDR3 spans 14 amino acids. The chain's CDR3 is CASRLGTAYTEAFF. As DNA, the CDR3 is TGTGCCAGCAGACTTGGGACAGCCTACACTGAAGCTTTCTTT.

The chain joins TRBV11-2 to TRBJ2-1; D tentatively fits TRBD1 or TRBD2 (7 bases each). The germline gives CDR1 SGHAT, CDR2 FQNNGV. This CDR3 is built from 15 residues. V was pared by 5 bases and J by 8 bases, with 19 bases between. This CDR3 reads CASSAGGGGRDEQFF. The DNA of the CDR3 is TGTGCCAGCAGCGCCGGGGGAGGGGGCAGGGATGAGCAGTTCTTC.

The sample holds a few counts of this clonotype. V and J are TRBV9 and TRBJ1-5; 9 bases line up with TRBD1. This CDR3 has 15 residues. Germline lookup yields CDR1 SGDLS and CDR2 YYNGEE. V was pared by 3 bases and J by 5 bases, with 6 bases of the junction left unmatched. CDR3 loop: CASSGGWTGDQPQHF. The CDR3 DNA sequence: TGTGCCAGCAGCGGGGGTTGGACAGGGGATCAGCCCCAGCATTTT.

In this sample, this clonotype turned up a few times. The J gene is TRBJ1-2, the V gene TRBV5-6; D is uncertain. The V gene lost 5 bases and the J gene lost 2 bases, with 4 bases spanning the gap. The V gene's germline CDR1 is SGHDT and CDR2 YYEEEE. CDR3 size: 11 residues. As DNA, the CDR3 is TGTGCCAGCAGGAAGAACTATGGCTACACCTTC. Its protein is CASRKNYGYTF.

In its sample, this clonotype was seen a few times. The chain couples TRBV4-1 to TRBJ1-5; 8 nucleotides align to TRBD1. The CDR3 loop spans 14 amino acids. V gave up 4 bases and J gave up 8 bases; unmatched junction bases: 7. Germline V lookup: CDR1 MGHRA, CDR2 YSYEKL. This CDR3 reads CASSRDRGGEPQHF. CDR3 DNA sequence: TGCGCCAGCAGCCGCGACAGGGGAGGTGAGCCCCAGCATTTT.